This paragraph covers one T cell receptor beta chain sequence. What it recognizes is unknown. The data stem from a study of CD8 T cells in ankylosing spondylitis. Study observations and caveats: There was a TCR beta motif, made of eight highly homologous variants, that appeared characteristic of ankylosing spondylitis blood.

Scientists made TCR beta libraries using quantitative 5'-RACE with molecular barcodes. MiXCR, applied by TCRdb to the 5' RACE reads, yields one record per CDR3 protein. Of 650,000 to 800,000 distinct CDR3 sequences in the sample, under 20% were seen once. With 5 bases clipped from V and 6 bases from J, the junction kept 9 bases outside the gene matches. The CDR3 runs to 16 residues. V is TRBV12-3 or TRBV12-4 and J is TRBJ1-6; TRBD1 matches 8 bases. Sequenced: blood, either unsorted or a sorted T cell fraction (not recorded which). The source of this sequence is a male donor with ankylosing spondylitis. The CDR3 nucleotides are TGTGCCAGCAGTCCCGGGGCAGGACAGGGTAATTCACCCCTCCACTTT. Translation gives CASSPGAGQGNSPLHF.